This T cell receptor beta chain came from a study of cytotoxic CD8 clonotypes in ibrutinib-treated CLL. Generated by immunoSEQ multiplex PCR, the TCRdb table keeps only in-frame clones and is missing some. The sample contains about 140,000 clones, less than 95% of which appear only once. Trimming shortened V by 0 bases and J by 5 bases, and 10 bases separated the two germline ends. This CDR3 contains 14 residues. Germline V gene sequence: CDR1 WNHNN, CDR2 SYGVQD (reference sequence). J is TRBJ2-5 and V is TRBV10-1, with a weak D call TRBD1 (6 bases). Here the sequenced sample was PBMCs, taken after 12 months of ibrutinib treatment. The receptor was derived from a human donor with chronic lymphocytic leukemia. The CDR3 DNA reads as TGCGCCAGCAGTGAGTCGGGCAGGGGTGAGACCCAGTACTTC. Translation: CASSESGRGETQYF.